This TCR beta chain was obtained from a study of shared clonotypes between healthy human individuals. Study-level points and caveats: The naive CD4 repertoires of several donors were compared, and roughly 5% of clonotypes were shared. Sampling included only blood; tissue repertoires likely differ. Non-shared clonotypes displayed generation probabilities falling below those of clonotypes present in all four donors.

Trimming left V 9 bases short and J 1 base short, with 15 bases between. The length of the CDR3 is 14 residues. Germline V gene lookup returns CDR1 MNHNY and CDR2 SVGAGI (reference sequence). With respect to this clone: Its antigen is undetermined.

Genomic DNA per cell subset filled all wells of several immunoSEQ plates. Sequencing used immunoSEQ multiplex PCR; TCRdb keeps in-frame clones, though not all of them. The data hold a few hundred thousand clones, with about 97% observed a single time. This clonotype originated in a woman aged 25 to 45 in good health. The sample consisted of naive CD4+ T cells sorted from blood. Subset specified: CD45RA+ positively selected. The V and J genes are TRBV6-6 and TRBJ1-2; D is possibly TRBD1 (5 bases). The CDR3 region has the DNA TGTGCCAGTCGGGAAGGGGATGGTAACTATGGCTACACCTTC. This sequence encodes CASREGDGNYGYTF.